The T cell receptor beta chain described here comes from a study of blood T cell repertoires in COVID-19. As for the study in general: Researchers got acute and convalescent COVID-19 samples from the United States, Italy and Spain. The cDNA or gDNA used as material had been derived from T cells, B-cell-depleted T cells, or PBMCs.

As processed by the authors: Using reference gene primer amplification, nucleated cell counts were estimated. Measured with immunoSEQ multiplex PCR; TCRdb has only the in-frame clones, and not every one. The V and J calls and clone size are taken from that table; D and trimming were inferred from the DNA. The sample lists about 110,000 clones; roughly 76% were seen once. V lost 9 bases and J lost 7, with 18 bases in between. The CDR3 consists of 14 residues. Germline V lookup: CDR1 SNHLY, CDR2 FYNNEI. What was sequenced was peripheral blood. This chain uses TRBV2 with TRBJ1-4; possible D gene TRBD1, 6 bases. The TCR comes from a woman aged 55 to 70 with acute or convalescent COVID-19. The CDR3 DNA is TGTGCCAGTCTCCAGGCGGGGGCCATTGAAAAACTGTTTTTT. Translating it yields CASLQAGAIEKLFF.